Below are 22 T cell receptor beta chains sequenced from a single sample in a study of blood T cell repertoires in COVID-19. Measured with immunoSEQ multiplex PCR; TCRdb has only the in-frame clones, and not every one. The sample carries 220,000 or so clones, 84% recorded once. The material sequenced was PBMCs or T cells enriched from blood (not recorded which). The receptor set was obtained from a woman aged 40 to 50 who had recovered from COVID-19.

J is TRBJ2-6 and V is TRBV19; 7 bases are a match to TRBD1. Germline V gives CDR1 LNHDA, CDR2 SQIVND (reference sequence). There are 16 residues in the CDR3. The V gene end was trimmed by 5 bases and the J gene end by 2 bases; junction bases not matched to a gene: 6. The CDR3 loop reads CASSLQGWTGANVLTF. Here the CDR3 DNA reads TGTGCCAGTAGTCTACAGGGGTGGACTGGGGCCAACGTCCTGACTTTC.

The rearrangement uses TRBV5-1 and TRBJ2-2; tentatively, D is TRBD1 (7 bases). The germline V gene has CDR1 SGHRS and CDR2 YFSETQ. CDR3 length equals 16 residues. With 7 bases removed from V and 6 bases from J, the gap between germline ends came to 22 bases. CDR3 protein: CASLSNPDRRAGELFF. In DNA, the CDR3 is TGCGCCAGCTTATCGAACCCGGACAGGAGGGCCGGGGAGCTGTTTTTT.

The chain uses TRBV2 and TRBJ1-4, with TRBD1 matching over 9 bases. CDR1 and CDR2 (germline): SNHLY, FYNNEI. There are 13 residues in the CDR3. The J segment lost 8 bases and the V segment lost 6 bases, leaving 4 bases of the junction unmatched. The CDR3 here is CASRTGGYEKLFF. Written as DNA, the CDR3 is TGTGCCAGCAGGACAGGGGGGTACGAAAAACTGTTTTTT.

The count of this clone is one. The chain has TRBV5-6 and TRBJ2-2, with TRBD2 matching over 8 bases. The CDR3 loop spans 15 amino acids. CDR1 is SGHDT, CDR2 YYEEEE, per germline. After removal of 0 bases from V and 4 bases from J, the junction contained 2 bases not matched to a gene. The CDR3 nucleotides read TGTGCCAGCAGCTTGGGCGGGAGGTTCACCGGGGAGCTGTTTTTT. Protein sequence: CASSLGGRFTGELFF.

The chain recombines TRBV5-5 with TRBJ2-7; D is perhaps TRBD2 (6 bases). V was shortened by 2 bases and J by 2 bases, with 8 bases between the two germline ends. CDR3 size: 13 residues. Germline V gives CDR1 SGHKS, CDR2 YYEKEE (reference sequence). In DNA form, the CDR3 reads TGTGCCAGCAGCTTACGGGGGACCTACGAGCAGTACTTC. Translation gives CASSLRGTYEQYF.

The chain is built from TRBV7-2 and TRBJ2-2; maybe TRBD2 (5 bases). V was clipped by 2 bases and J by 3 bases, with 16 bases between them. The CDR3 runs 17 residues. The germline V gene encodes CDR1 SGHTA and CDR2 FQGNSA. CDR3 nucleotide sequence: TGTGCCAGCAGCTTATCGAGTAGGCGGGCGTACACCGGGGAGCTGTTTTTT. This sequence encodes CASSLSSRRAYTGELFF.

The chain has TRBV30 and TRBJ1-2, with 7 bases that match TRBD1. CDR3 length: 14 residues. Looked up from germline, CDR1 is GTSNPN and CDR2 is SVGIG (reference sequence). V was clipped by 1 base and J by 8 bases; unmatched bases: 10. The CDR3 region has the DNA TGTGCCTGGAGTGCCGACAGGGTGGCTGAAGGCTACACCTTC. It is translated as CAWSADRVAEGYTF.

The V call is TRBV28, the J call TRBJ1-4; D remains unclear. Between the trimmed V and J ends, which lost 4 bases and 8 bases, there was a span of 14 bases. In germline, CDR1 is MDHEN, CDR2 SYDVKM. This CDR3 contains 14 residues. The CDR3 spells CASSYENPGEKLFF. CDR3 bases: TGTGCCAGCAGTTACGAGAACCCGGGGGAAAAACTGTTTTTT.

The J gene is TRBJ1-2, the V gene TRBV7-2; maybe TRBD1 (5 bases). The V end lost 7 bases, the J end lost 3 bases, and 18 bases lay between the germline ends. Per the germline V gene, CDR1 is SGHTA and CDR2 is FQGNSA. This CDR3 is built from 15 residues. DNA for the CDR3: TGTGCCAGCACCCTACAGGCCCGTCCATACTATGGCTACACCTTC. Residues: CASTLQARPYYGYTF.

The rearrangement joins TRBV5-1 to TRBJ2-7, with TRBD1 as a possible D gene (6 bases). There are 14 residues in the CDR3. The ends were cut back, 2 bases at V and 1 base at J, with 10 bases in the middle. Germline CDR1 is SGHRS and CDR2 is YFSETQ. The CDR3, as DNA: TGCGCCAGCAGCTTATCCGGACAGTCCTACGAGCAGTACGTC. The encoded protein is CASSLSGQSYEQYV.

The J gene is TRBJ1-2, the V gene TRBV6-1, with D possibly being TRBD1 (6 bases). The CDR3 has 14 residues. Germline-derived CDR1 and CDR2 are MNHNS and SASEGT. Trimming took 1 base from V and 4 from J, leaving 10 bases between them. CDR3 DNA sequence: TGTGCCAGCAGTGAAGGGACAGCCTTCTATGGCTACACCTTC. Its translation is CASSEGTAFYGYTF.

The V gene is TRBV24-1, the J gene TRBJ2-1, with 11 bases identical to TRBD1. The trim removed 4 bases at V and 6 bases at J, leaving 4 bases unmatched. This CDR3 contains 15 residues. Germline V CDR1 and CDR2: KGHDR, SFDVKD. The CDR3 DNA is TGTGCCACCAGTGACCGGGACAGGGGGAGCAATGAGCAGTTCTTC. Translated, it gives CATSDRDRGSNEQFF.

The rearrangement uses TRBV11-2 and TRBJ1-6, with 7 nucleotides matching TRBD1. Germline loops: CDR1 SGHAT, CDR2 FQNNGV. Losses at the gene ends were 5 bases for V and 3 bases for J; bases not matched to a gene: 4. The CDR3 has 15 residues. CDR3 sequence: CASSPRTGYNSPLHF. The CDR3 nucleotides are TGTGCCAGCAGCCCCAGGACAGGCTATAATTCACCCCTCCACTTT.

J is TRBJ2-2 and V is TRBV11-2, with TRBD2 matching 12 bases. CDR3 length equals 16 residues. CDR1 and CDR2 (germline): SGHAT, FQNNGV. V was pared by 6 bases and J by 6 bases, with 8 bases of the junction left unmatched. The CDR3 spells CASSQRLAGAAGELFF. The DNA for the CDR3 is TGTGCCAGCAGTCAACGACTAGCGGGGGCGGCCGGGGAGCTGTTTTTT. Together with reference TRBV11-2 and TRBJ2-2, the CDR3 gives the full variable domain: EAGVAQSPRYKIIEKRQSVAFWCNPISGHATLYWYQQILGQGPKLLIQFQNNGVVDDSQLPKDRFSAERLKGVDSTLKIQPAKLEDSAVYLCASSQRLAGAAGELFFGEGSRLTVL.

The chain carries TRBV3-1 (or the pseudogene TRBV3-2) and TRBJ2-6; no clear D. In germline, CDR1 is LGHDT, CDR2 YNNKEL (reference sequence). There are 16 residues in the CDR3. V lost 4 bases and J 0 bases, leaving 10 bases between the germline ends. CDR3 nucleotide sequence: TGTGCCAGCAGCCTCCCTTTGTCCTCTGGGGCCAACGTCCTGACTTTC. This sequence encodes CASSLPLSSGANVLTF.

The rearrangement joins TRBV13 to TRBJ2-3, with 8 bases fitting TRBD1. Germline CDR1 reads PRHDT; CDR2 reads FYEKMQ (reference sequence). The CDR3 sequence is 15 residues long. V was clipped by 3 bases and J by 3 bases; unmatched bases: 5. The CDR3 sequence is CASSFGQGRTDTQYF. DNA for the CDR3: TGTGCCAGCAGCTTTGGACAGGGTAGGACAGATACGCAGTATTTT.

The genes are TRBV4-1 and TRBJ1-2; 8 nucleotides agree with TRBD1. CDR3 size: 18 residues. V lost 1 base, J lost 1 base, and 11 bases stayed unmatched. Per germline, CDR1 MGHRA and CDR2 YSYEKL. The CDR3 is CASSQVSQGALDNYGYTF. The CDR3 DNA sequence: TGCGCCAGCAGCCAAGTCTCGCAGGGGGCTCTTGATAACTATGGCTACACCTTC.

The chain carries TRBV20-1 and TRBJ2-7; a possible D gene is TRBD2 (6 bases). Trimming took 3 bases from V and 0 from J, leaving 9 bases between them. Germline loops: CDR1 DFQATT, CDR2 SNEGSKA (reference sequence). CDR3 length: 13 residues. CDR3 residues: CSASLAHSYEQYF. DNA for the CDR3: TGCAGTGCTAGTCTAGCGCACTCCTACGAGCAGTACTTC.

The CDR3 sequence: CASSLVAAGRGDTEAFF. CDR3 sequence (DNA): TGCGCCAGCAGCTTGGTAGCGGCAGGGAGGGGAGACACTGAAGCTTTCTTT. The chain uses TRBV5-1 and TRBJ1-1, with D possibly matching TRBD1 (5 bases). V was clipped by 0 bases and J by 3 bases, with 18 bases between them. The CDR3 consists of 17 residues. Germline values: CDR1 SGHRS, CDR2 YFSETQ.

The chain's CDR3 is CASSLGLAYSYEQYF. CDR3 DNA: TGTGCCAGCAGCTTAGGACTAGCCTATTCCTACGAGCAGTACTTC. The chain couples TRBV7-2 to TRBJ2-7; 7 positions match TRBD2. CDR3 length: 15 amino acids. The ends lost 1 base at V and 1 base at J; junction bases unmatched: 4. Germline CDR1 is SGHTA and CDR2 is FQGNSA.

The chain employs TRBV12-3 or TRBV12-4 and TRBJ2-3; D is unresolved. V was pared by 6 bases and J by 0 bases, with 7 bases between. The CDR3 spans 13 residues. The CDR3 here is CASSPFSTDTQYF. Here the CDR3 DNA reads TGTGCCAGCAGCCCGTTTAGCACAGATACGCAGTATTTT.

The V call is TRBV6-5, the J call TRBJ1-2; 9 positions match TRBD1. CDR1 and CDR2 from the germline V gene are MNHEY and SVGAGI. Unmatched junction bases numbered 5, after V lost 0 bases and J lost 9 bases. The CDR3 length is 14 residues. The DNA of the CDR3 is TGTGCCAGCAGTTACTCTACAGGGGGCGGTCGCTACACCTTC. This codes for CASSYSTGGGRYTF.